This entry lists 6 T cell receptor beta chains sequenced from one sample in a study of cytomegalovirus exposure and HLA in healthy donors. Researchers ran the PCR with 60 Vbeta and 13 Jbeta primers. This table comes from immunoSEQ multiplex PCR, and its TCRdb copy is limited to in-frame clones, with some not included. In the table there are about 75,000 clones, 84% of which are singletons. The sequencing sample was made of PBMCs. The receptor source for this set is a man in his 70s in good health and CMV-seropositive.

This chain connects TRBV10-3 to TRBJ2-5, with TRBD2 identical over 14 bases. Per the germline V gene, CDR1 is ENHRY and CDR2 is SYGVKD. This CDR3 spans 16 amino acids. Trimming took 3 bases from V and 7 from J; bases not matched to a gene: 7. This chain's CDR3 is CAISDGTSGGHGTQYF. CDR3 coding DNA: TGTGCCATCAGTGACGGGACTAGCGGGGGCCATGGGACCCAGTACTTC.

This clone was picked up one time. This chain uses TRBV6-1 with TRBJ1-1; D remains ambiguous. The CDR3 has 13 residues. In germline, CDR1 is MNHNS, CDR2 SASEGT. V was trimmed by 2 bases and J by 6 bases, leaving 10 bases between them. In DNA form, the CDR3 reads TGTGCCAGCAGTGAATTTGGAGGCGCTGAAGCTTTCTTT. Protein: CASSEFGGAEAFF.

The chain is built from TRBV18 and TRBJ1-1; no clear D. V lost 9 bases, J lost 5 bases, and 16 bases lay in between. The CDR3 is 13 amino acids. In germline, CDR1 is KGHSH, CDR2 LQKENI. The CDR3 DNA is TGTGCCAGTTCTTCCGCACGGGGAACTGAAGCTTTCTTT. The encoded protein is CASSSARGTEAFF.

The J gene is TRBJ2-5, the V gene TRBV2; maybe TRBD1 (6 bases). CDR1 is SNHLY, CDR2 FYNNEI, per germline. V lost 4 bases, J lost 4 bases, and 13 bases lay in between. The CDR3 has 14 amino acids. In DNA, the CDR3 is TGTGCCAGCAGTGTTTTCATACAGGGAGAGACCCAGTACTTC. Translated, it gives CASSVFIQGETQYF.

The V call is TRBV28, the J call TRBJ2-7; a weak D match, TRBD2 (6 bases). The CDR3 totals 14 residues. Trimming shortened V by 4 bases and J by 5 bases, and 15 bases separated the two germline ends. From germline, CDR1 is MDHEN and CDR2 SYDVKM. The CDR3 loop is CASSWSGVTNEQYF. The CDR3 nucleotides read TGTGCCAGCAGTTGGTCGGGAGTTACCAACGAGCAGTACTTC.

The V and J genes are TRBV9 and TRBJ1-3, with D tentatively TRBD1 (5 bases). The CDR3 runs to 15 residues. Looked up from germline, CDR1 is SGDLS and CDR2 is YYNGEE. The germline V and J ends were trimmed by 0 bases and 2 bases, with 9 bases remaining between them. The DNA of the CDR3 is TGTGCCAGCAGCGTAGGTCTAGGGGCTGGAAACACCATATATTTT. Its translation is CASSVGLGAGNTIYF.